This T cell receptor (beta chain) was documented in a study of regulatory T cells in long-lasting Graves disease. Study-wide points: Persistent disease was characterized by preferential usage of TRBV28, TRBJ1-2 and TRBJ2-5. The study found persistent patients shared more public clonotypes (roughly 2,800) than new patients (about 1,000).

As for time point: persistent/refractory GD, antithyroid drugs over 5 years with positive TRAb. Extracted PBMC RNA gave rise to the TCR library. From an endocrinology department in Xi'an, China, came the patients. In this sample, this clonotype turned up many times. Antigen: not known. HTBI primers from iRepertoire and Arm-PCR of CDR3 regions yielded the TCR beta libraries. Each CDR3 protein is one row after TCRdb ran MiXCR on the multiplex PCR reads. The data contain about 470,000 distinct CDR3 sequences, roughly 21% of them singletons. CDR3 length equals 16 residues. Germline CDR1 MDHEN, CDR2 SYDVKM. V was trimmed by 5 bases and J by 7 bases, leaving 20 bases between them.

This clonotype was obtained from a female donor with Graves disease. The gene calls are TRBV28 and TRBJ2-2; D may match TRBD1 or TRBD2 (7 bases each). The sequences come from peripheral blood mononuclear cells (PBMCs), collected when the disease was refractory, from a patient treated with antithyroid drugs. The CDR3 coding sequence is TGTGCCAGCAGTCTGACAGGGACTATTCGGGGCGGGGAGCTGTTTTTT. This sequence encodes CASSLTGTIRGGELFF.